This TCR beta chain was captured in a study of blood T cell repertoires in COVID-19 (dated by TCRdb to 2019 to 2021). Context from the whole study: Samples from collaborators originated in the United States, Italy and Spain and spanned both the acute and convalescent phases of COVID-19. The sample metadata nearly always contained a de-identified subject ID, COVID-19 status, age in years and sex. The repertoires were released in a freely available public database intended as a resource for research on the immune response to SARS-CoV-2. The material from the prospective study consisted of cDNA or gDNA derived from T cells, B-cell-depleted T cells, or PBMCs. Samples were obtained from the ongoing ImmuneRACE study (first 160 participants) and from 1,254 subjects provided by 6 global collaborators. Deeply sampled blood TCRbeta repertoires from subjects exposed to, actively infected with, or recovered from COVID-19 were included in the dataset. HLA class I and class II types, where available, came from metadata supplied by the sample provider rather than from assay-based typing. Findings and caveats that apply to the study as a whole: The amount of clinical and demographic metadata varied by source and participant and was provided uncurated.

The immunoSEQ Assay, a bias-controlled multiplex PCR, was used to amplify TCRbeta CDR3 regions from genomic DNA. On the study's bioinformatics: The number of nucleated cells in each sample was estimated from the amplification of reference gene primers within the assay. To quantify the absolute abundance of each unique TCRbeta CDR3 rearrangement, sequence reads were collapsed and filtered. For each sample, productive Simpson clonality was calculated by taking the square root of Simpson's diversity index across productive rearrangements. The table was pulled from immuneACCESS by TCRdb, which kept in-frame rearrangements only. Such tables lose some clones; where checked, under half of the loss comes from unresolved V genes, and the rest has no known cause. Clone size and the V and J calls come from that table; the DNA yielded D and trimming. Recorded for this sample are roughly 200,000 clones; 65% to 90% of them occurred a single time. 1.5% of the sample belongs to the ten largest clones.

The collaborating institutions used their own protocols to collect whole blood in K2EDTA tubes. Collaborator samples were shipped for TCRbeta analysis as frozen whole blood, isolated PBMCs, or DNA extracted from either sample type. A note on this clone: Its recognized antigen is unknown. No base-level quality is on record; no much larger clone is a single base apart.

V is reduced by 1 base and J by 9 bases, leaving a spacing of 16 bases between them. CDR1 and CDR2 were assigned from the germline V gene as SGHTA and FQGNSA. Taken from cysteine to phenylalanine, the CDR3 has 15 residues. The retained sequence is limited to the CDR3, 45 bases, with the frame set at the first base. In this chain, TRBV7-2 is recombined with TRBJ1-5; tentative D gene TRBD1, with 6 bases matching. This receptor was obtained from a human donor in a cohort sampled during active COVID-19. The sequenced material came from peripheral blood. The CDR3: CASSLGGGPTGPQHF. The DNA is TGTGCCAGCAGCTTAGGAGGGGGACCTACCGGGCCCCAGCATTTT.